The TCR beta chain under discussion was sequenced for a study of Ad26.COV2.S vaccination and SARS-CoV-2 variants. About this clone: Its target is unknown.

Trimming took 2 bases from V and 0 from J; bases not matched to a gene: 2. In germline, CDR1 is MNHNS, CDR2 SASEGT. The CDR3 runs to 15 residues. The sample's treatment: roughly 18 received Ad26.COV2.S at low or high dose, single or two shots; 5 received placebo; per-sample allocation not given. Samples were taken on day 63 after the first vaccine or placebo injection. Donation was by an adult aged 18-55 years who was in Boston. Participants' vaccine, an Ad26 vector, delivered Wuhan-strain SARS-CoV-2 spike. Study-wide results and caveats: Measurements of TCR breadth and depth may have given underestimates of the total T cell responses.

TCRdb's copy holds only in-frame clones and misses some; the assay was immunoSEQ multiplex PCR. The table includes roughly 400,000 clones, 90% detected once. The sequence was collected from a person between 18 and 65 years old who received the Ad26.COV2.S COVID-19 vaccine or a placebo. This chain uses TRBV6-1 with TRBJ1-1; 8 bases align to TRBD1. Here the sequenced sample was peripheral blood, taken in a trial of Ad26.COV2.S vaccine versus placebo. CDR3 nucleotide sequence: TGTGCCAGCAGTGAACAGGGGGCTATGAACACTGAAGCTTTCTTT. As protein: CASSEQGAMNTEAFF.